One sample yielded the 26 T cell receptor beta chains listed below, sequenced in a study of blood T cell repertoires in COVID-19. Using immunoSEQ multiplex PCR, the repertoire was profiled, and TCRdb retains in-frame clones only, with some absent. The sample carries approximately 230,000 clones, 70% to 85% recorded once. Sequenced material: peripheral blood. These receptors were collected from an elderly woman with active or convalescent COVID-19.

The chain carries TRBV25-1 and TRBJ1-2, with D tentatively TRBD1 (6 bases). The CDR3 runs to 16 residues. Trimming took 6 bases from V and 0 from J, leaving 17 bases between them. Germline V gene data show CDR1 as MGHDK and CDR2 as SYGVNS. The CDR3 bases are TGTGCCAGCAGCGACTATTCCGGGACACCTAACTATGGCTACACCTTC. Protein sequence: CASSDYSGTPNYGYTF.

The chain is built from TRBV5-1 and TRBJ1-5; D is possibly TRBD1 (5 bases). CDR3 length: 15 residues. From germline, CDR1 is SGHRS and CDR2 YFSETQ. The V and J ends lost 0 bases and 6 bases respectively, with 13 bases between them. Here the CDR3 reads CASSLGTGMSQPQHF. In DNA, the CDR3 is TGCGCCAGCAGCTTGGGTACAGGAATGAGTCAGCCCCAGCATTTT.

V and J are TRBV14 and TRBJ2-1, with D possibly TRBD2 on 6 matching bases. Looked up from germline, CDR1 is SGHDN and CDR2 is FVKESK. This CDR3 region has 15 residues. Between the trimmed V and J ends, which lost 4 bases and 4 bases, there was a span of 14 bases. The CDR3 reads CASSRLEGPYNEQFF. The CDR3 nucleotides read TGTGCCAGCAGCCGCCTGGAGGGCCCATACAATGAGCAGTTCTTC.

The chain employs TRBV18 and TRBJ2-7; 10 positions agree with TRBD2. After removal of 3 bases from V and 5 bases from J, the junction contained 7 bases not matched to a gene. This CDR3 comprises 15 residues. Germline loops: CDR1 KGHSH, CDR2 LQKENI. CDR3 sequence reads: CASSPTAGGPHEQYF. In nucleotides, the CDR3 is TGTGCCAGCTCACCGACAGCGGGAGGGCCCCACGAGCAGTACTTC.

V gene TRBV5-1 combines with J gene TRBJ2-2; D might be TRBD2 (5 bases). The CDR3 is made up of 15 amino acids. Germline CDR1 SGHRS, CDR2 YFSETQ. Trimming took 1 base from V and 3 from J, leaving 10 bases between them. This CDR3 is CASSLTLADTGELFF. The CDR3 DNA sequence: TGCGCCAGCAGCTTGACTCTAGCAGACACCGGGGAGCTGTTTTTT.

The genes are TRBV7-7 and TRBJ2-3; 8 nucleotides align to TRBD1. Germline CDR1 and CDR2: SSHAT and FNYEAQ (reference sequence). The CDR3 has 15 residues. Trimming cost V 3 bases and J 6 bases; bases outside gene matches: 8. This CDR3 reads CASSLAGGAGDTQYF. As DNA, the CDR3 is TGTGCCAGCAGCTTGGCAGGGGGCGCAGGGGATACGCAGTATTTT.

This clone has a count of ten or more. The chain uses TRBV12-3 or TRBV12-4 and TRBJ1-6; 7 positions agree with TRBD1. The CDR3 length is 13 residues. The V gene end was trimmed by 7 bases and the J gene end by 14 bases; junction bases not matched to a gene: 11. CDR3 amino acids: CASNDRASKTLHF. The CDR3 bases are TGTGCCAGCAACGACAGGGCATCTAAAACCCTCCACTTT.

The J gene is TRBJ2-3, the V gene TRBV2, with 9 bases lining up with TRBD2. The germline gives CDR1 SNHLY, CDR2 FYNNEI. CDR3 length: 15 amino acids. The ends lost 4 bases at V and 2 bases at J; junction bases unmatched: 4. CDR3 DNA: TGTGCCAGCAGTGTCACTAGCGGGTACACAGATACGCAGTATTTT. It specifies CASSVTSGYTDTQYF.

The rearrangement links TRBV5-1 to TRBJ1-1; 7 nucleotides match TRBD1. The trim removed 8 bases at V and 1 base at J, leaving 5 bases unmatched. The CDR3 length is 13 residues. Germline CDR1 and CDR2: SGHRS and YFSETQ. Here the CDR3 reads CASLGQPNTEAFF. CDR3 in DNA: TGCGCCAGTCTGGGACAGCCGAACACTGAAGCTTTCTTT.

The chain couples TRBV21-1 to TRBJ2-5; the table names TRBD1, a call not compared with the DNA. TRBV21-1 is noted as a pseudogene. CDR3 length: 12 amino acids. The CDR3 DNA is TGTGCCAGCAGCAAAGTTAACAATTCCCAGTACTTC. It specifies CASSKVNNSQYF.

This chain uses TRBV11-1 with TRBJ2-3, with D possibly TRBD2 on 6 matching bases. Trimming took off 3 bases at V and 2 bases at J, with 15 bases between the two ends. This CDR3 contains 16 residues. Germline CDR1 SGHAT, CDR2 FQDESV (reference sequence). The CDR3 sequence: CASSLGLAINTDTQYF. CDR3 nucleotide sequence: TGTGCCAGCAGCTTGGGTCTAGCGATCAACACAGATACGCAGTATTTT.

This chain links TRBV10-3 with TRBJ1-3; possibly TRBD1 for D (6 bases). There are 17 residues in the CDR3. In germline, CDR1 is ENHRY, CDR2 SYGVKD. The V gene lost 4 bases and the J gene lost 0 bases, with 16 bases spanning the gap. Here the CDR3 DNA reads TGTGCCATCAGTGGGGCTTTGGAACAGGGCTCTGGAAACACCATATATTTT. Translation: CAISGALEQGSGNTIYF.

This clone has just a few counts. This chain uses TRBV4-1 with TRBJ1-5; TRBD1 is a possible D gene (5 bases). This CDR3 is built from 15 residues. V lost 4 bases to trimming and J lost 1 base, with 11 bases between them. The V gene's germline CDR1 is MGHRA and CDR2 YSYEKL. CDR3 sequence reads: CASSPGVSSNQPQHF. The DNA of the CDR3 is TGCGCCAGCAGCCCGGGGGTATCGAGCAATCAGCCCCAGCATTTT.

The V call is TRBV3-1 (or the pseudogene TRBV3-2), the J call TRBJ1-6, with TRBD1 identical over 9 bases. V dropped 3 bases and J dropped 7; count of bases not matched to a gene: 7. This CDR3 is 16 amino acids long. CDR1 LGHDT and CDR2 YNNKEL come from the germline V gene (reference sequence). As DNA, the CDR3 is TGTGCCAGCAGCCACCTACAGGGGGCAGGAAATTCACCCCTCCACTTT. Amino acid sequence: CASSHLQGAGNSPLHF.

Here the CDR3 DNA reads TGTGCCAGCACCATCCCAACAGGGGGCGTCCAGCCCCAGCATTTT. Translating gives CASTIPTGGVQPQHF. V is TRBV28 and J is TRBJ1-5; 9 bases align to TRBD1. With 7 bases clipped from V and 7 bases from J, the junction kept 11 bases outside the gene matches. The CDR3 is 15 amino acids. The germline V gene has CDR1 MDHEN and CDR2 SYDVKM.

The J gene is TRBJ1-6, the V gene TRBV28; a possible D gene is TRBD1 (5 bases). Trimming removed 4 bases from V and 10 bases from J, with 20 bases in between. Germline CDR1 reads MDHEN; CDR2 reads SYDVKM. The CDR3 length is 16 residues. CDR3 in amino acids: CASSSPRGGHDSPLHF. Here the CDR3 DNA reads TGTGCCAGCAGTTCCCCTCGCGGGGGTCATGACTCACCCCTCCACTTT.

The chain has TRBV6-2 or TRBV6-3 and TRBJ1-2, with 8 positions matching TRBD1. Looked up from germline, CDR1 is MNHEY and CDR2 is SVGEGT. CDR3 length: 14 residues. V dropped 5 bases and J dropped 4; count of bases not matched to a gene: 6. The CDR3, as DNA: TGTGCCAGCAGTGGTAGACAGGGGATCTATGGCTACACCTTC. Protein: CASSGRQGIYGYTF.

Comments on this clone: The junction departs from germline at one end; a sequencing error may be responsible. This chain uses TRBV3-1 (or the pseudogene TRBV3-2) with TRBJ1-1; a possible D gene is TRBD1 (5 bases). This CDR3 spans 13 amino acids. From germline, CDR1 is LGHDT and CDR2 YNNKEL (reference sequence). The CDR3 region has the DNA TGTGCCAGCAGCCAAGGTACGGGGACTGGAGCTTTCTTT. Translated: CASSQGTGTGAFF.

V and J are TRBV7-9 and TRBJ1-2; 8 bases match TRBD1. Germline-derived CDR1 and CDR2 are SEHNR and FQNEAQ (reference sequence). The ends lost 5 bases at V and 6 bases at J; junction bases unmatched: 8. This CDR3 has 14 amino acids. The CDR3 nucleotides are TGTGCCAGCAGCCAGCGGACAGGGATAAATGGCTACACCTTC. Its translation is CASSQRTGINGYTF.

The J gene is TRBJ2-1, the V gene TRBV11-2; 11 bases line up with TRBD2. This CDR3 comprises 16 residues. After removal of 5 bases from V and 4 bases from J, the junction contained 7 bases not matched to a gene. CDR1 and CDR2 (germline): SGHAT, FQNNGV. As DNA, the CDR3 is TGTGCCAGCAGCCTAAGAACTAGCGGGAGTTACAATGAGCAGTTCTTC. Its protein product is CASSLRTSGSYNEQFF.

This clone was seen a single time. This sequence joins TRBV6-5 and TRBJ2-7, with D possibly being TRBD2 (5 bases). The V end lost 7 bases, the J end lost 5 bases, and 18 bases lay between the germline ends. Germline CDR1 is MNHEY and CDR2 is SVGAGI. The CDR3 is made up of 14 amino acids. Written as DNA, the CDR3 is TGTGCCAGCATTCCAACCCGCGGGTACCACGAGCAGTACTTC. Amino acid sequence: CASIPTRGYHEQYF.

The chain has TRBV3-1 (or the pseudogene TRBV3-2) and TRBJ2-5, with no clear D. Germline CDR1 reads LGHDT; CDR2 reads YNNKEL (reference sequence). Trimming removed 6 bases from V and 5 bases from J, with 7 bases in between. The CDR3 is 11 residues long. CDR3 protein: CASRALETQYF. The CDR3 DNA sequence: TGTGCCAGCAGAGCTTTGGAGACCCAGTACTTC.

CDR3 DNA sequence: TGCAGCGCCACAGGGCTCCAAGAGACCCAGTACTTC. Translated: CSATGLQETQYF. The V and J genes are TRBV29-1 and TRBJ2-5; D is perhaps TRBD1 (6 bases). V was pared by 7 bases and J by 1 base, with 10 bases between. The CDR3 loop spans 12 amino acids. Germline V gene data show CDR1 as SQVTM and CDR2 as ANQGSEA.

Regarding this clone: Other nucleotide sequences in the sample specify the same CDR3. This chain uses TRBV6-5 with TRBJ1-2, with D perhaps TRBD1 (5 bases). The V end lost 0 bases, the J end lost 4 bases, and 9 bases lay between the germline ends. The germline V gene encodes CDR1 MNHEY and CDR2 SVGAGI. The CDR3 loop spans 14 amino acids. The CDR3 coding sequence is TGTGCCAGCAGTTACTCCGCAGGGCCCTATGGCTACACCTTC. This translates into CASSYSAGPYGYTF.

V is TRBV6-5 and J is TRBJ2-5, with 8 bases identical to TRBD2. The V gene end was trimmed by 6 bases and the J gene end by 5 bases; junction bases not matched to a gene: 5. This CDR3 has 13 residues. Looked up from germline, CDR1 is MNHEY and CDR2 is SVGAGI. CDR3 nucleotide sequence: TGTGCCAGCAGCGCCCCGGGAGGGGAGACCCAGTACTTC. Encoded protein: CASSAPGGETQYF.

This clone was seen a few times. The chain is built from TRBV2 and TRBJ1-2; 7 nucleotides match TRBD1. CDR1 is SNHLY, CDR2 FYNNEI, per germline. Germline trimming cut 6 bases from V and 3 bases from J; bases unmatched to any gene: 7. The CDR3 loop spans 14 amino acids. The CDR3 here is CASSLDRNYYGYTF. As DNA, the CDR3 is TGTGCCAGCAGCCTGGACAGGAACTACTATGGCTACACCTTC.